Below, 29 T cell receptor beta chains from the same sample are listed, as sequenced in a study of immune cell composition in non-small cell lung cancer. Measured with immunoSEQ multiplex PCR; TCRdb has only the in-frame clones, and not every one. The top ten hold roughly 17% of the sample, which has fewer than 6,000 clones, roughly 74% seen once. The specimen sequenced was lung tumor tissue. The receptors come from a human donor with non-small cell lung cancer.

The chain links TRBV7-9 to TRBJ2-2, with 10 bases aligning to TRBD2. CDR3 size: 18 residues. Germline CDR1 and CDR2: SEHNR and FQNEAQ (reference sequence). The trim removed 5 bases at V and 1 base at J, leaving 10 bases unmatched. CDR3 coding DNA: TGTGCCAGCAGCCAGAGCCTCGGACTAGCGGAGAACACCGGGGAGCTGTTTTTT. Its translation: CASSQSLGLAENTGELFF.

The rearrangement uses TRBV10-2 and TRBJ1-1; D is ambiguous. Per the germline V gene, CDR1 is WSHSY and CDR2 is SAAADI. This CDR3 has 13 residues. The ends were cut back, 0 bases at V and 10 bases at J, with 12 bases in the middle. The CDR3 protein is CASSESRLSGAFF. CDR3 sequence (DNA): TGCGCCAGCAGTGAGTCGAGGCTATCTGGAGCTTTCTTT.

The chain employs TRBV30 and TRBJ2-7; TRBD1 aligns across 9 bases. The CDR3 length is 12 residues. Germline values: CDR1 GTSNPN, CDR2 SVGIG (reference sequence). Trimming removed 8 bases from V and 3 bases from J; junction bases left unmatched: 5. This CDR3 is CAGGQGVYEQYF. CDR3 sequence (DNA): TGTGCCGGGGGACAGGGTGTCTACGAGCAGTACTTC.

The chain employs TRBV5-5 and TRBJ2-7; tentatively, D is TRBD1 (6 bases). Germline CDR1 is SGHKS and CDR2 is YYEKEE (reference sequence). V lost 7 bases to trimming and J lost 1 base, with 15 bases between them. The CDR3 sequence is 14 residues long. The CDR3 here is CASRNSRGSYEQYF. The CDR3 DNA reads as TGTGCCAGCCGAAACTCCAGGGGATCCTACGAGCAGTACTTC.

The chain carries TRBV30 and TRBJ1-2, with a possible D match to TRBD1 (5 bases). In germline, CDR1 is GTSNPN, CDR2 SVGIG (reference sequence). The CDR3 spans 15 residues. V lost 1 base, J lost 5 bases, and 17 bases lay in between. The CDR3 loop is CAWSEKRAGTYGYTF. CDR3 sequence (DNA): TGTGCCTGGAGTGAGAAAAGGGCAGGGACTTATGGCTACACCTTC.

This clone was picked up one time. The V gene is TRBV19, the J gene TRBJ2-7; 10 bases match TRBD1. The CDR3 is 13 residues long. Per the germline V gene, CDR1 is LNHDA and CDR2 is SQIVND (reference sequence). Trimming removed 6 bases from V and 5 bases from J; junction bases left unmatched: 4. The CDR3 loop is CASSLGQGDEQYF. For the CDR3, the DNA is TGTGCCAGTAGCTTAGGACAGGGGGACGAGCAGTACTTC.

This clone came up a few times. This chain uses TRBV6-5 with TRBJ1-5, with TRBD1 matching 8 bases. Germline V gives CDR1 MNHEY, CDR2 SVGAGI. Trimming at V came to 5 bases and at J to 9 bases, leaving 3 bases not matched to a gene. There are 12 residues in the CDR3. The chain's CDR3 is CASSNTGGPQHF. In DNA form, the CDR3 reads TGTGCCAGCAGTAATACAGGGGGGCCCCAGCATTTT.

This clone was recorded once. The CDR3 DNA follows: TGTGCCACCCGTTCCTACAATGAGCAGTTCTTC. This translates into CATRSYNEQFF. The rearrangement joins TRBV6-1 to TRBJ2-1; D not certain. Trimming left V 10 bases short and J 1 base short, with 5 bases between. Germline CDR1 is MNHNS and CDR2 is SASEGT. This CDR3 is built from 11 residues.

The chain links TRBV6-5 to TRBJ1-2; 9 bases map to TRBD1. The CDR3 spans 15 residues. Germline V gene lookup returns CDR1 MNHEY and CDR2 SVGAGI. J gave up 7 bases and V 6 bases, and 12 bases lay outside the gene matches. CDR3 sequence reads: CASRPLGQGKGGYTF. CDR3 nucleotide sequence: TGTGCCAGCAGACCGCTGGGACAGGGAAAAGGTGGCTACACCTTC.

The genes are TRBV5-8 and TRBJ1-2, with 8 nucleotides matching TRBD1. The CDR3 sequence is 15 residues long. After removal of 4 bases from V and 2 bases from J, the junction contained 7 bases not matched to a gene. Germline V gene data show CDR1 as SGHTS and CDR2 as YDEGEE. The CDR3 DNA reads TGTGCCAGCAGCGCTGACAGGGGATTCAACTATGGCTACACCTTC. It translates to CASSADRGFNYGYTF.

CDR3 region: CASSPSRGGASNYEQYF. CDR3 DNA: TGTGCCAGCAGCCCATCAAGAGGAGGGGCATCAAACTACGAGCAGTACTTC. The chain joins TRBV7-6 to TRBJ2-7; possibly TRBD2 for D (6 bases). V was shortened by 5 bases and J by 3 bases, with 23 bases between the two germline ends. This CDR3 spans 17 amino acids. Germline V lookup: CDR1 SGHVS, CDR2 FNYEAQ.

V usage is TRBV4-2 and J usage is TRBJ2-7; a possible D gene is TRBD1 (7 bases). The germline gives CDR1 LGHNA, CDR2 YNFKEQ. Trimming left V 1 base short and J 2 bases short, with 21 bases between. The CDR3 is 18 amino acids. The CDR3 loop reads CASSQAAGSGGTAYEQYF. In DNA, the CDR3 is TGTGCCAGCAGCCAAGCGGCAGGGAGTGGGGGGACAGCCTACGAGCAGTACTTC.

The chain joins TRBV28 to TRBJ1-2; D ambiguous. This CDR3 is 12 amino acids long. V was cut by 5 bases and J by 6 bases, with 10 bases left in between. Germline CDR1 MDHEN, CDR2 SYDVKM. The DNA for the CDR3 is TGTGCCAGCAGTCGGCCTCGGGATGGCTACACCTTC. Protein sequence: CASSRPRDGYTF.

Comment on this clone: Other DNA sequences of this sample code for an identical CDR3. The chain's CDR3 is CASSSQQGNYGYTF. The CDR3 DNA reads TGTGCCAGCAGTTCCCAACAGGGTAACTATGGCTACACCTTC. V usage is TRBV6-5 and J usage is TRBJ1-2; D is possibly TRBD1 (6 bases). Trimming cost V 4 bases and J 1 base, with 10 bases left between them. Germline loops: CDR1 MNHEY, CDR2 SVGAGI. This CDR3 has 14 residues.

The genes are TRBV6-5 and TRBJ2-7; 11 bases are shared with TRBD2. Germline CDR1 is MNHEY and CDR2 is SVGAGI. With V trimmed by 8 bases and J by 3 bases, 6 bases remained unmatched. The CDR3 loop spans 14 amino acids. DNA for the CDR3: TGTGCCAGCCACCCCGGGACTAGCGGCTACGAGCAGTACTTC. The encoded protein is CASHPGTSGYEQYF.

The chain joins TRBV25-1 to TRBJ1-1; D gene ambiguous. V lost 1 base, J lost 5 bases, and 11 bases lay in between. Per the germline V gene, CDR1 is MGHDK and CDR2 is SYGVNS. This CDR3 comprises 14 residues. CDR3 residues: CASSEFGGVTEAFF. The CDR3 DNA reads TGTGCCAGCAGTGAATTCGGCGGGGTTACTGAAGCTTTCTTT.

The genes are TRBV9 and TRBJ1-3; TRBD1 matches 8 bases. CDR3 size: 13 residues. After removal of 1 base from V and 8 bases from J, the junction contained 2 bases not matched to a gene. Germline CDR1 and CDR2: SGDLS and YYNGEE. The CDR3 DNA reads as TGTGCCAGCAGCGTACAGGGGGCGGACACCATATATTTT. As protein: CASSVQGADTIYF.

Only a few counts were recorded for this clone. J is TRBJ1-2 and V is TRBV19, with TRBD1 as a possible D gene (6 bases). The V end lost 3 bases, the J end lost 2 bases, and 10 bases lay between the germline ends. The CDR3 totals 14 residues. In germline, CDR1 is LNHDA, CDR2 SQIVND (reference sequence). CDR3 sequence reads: CASSMRTENYGYTF. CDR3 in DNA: TGTGCCAGTAGTATGCGGACAGAAAACTATGGCTACACCTTC.

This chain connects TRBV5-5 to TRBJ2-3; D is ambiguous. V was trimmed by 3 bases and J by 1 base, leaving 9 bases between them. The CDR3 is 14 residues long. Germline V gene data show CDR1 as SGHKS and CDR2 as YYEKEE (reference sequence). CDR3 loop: CASSYFTGTDTQYF. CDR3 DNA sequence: TGTGCCAGCAGCTACTTTACAGGCACAGATACGCAGTATTTT. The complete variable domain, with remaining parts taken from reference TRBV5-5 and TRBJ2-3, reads DAGVTQSPTHLIKTRGQQVTLRCSPISGHKSVSWYQQVLGQGPQFIFQYYEKEERGRGNFPDRFSARQFPNYSSELNVNALLLGDSALYLCASSYFTGTDTQYFGPGTRLTVL.

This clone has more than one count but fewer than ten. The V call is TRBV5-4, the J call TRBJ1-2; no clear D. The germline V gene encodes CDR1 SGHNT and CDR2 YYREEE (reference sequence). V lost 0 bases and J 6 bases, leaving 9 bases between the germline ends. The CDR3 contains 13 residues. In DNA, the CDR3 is TGTGCCAGCAGCTTGGTCATCGGTGATGGCTACACCTTC. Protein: CASSLVIGDGYTF.

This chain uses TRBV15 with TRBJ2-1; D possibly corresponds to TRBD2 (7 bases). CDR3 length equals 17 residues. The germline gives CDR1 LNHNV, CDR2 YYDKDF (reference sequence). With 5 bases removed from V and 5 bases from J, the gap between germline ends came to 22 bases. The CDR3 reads CATSATKTGGRDNEQFF. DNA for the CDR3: TGTGCCACCAGCGCCACGAAAACGGGGGGCCGCGACAATGAGCAGTTCTTC. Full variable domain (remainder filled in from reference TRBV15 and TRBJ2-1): DAMVIQNPRYQVTQFGKPVTLSCSQTLNHNVMYWYQQKSSQAPKLLFHYYDKDFNNEADTPDNFQSRRPNTSFCFLDIRSPGLGDTAMYLCATSATKTGGRDNEQFFGPGTRLTVL.

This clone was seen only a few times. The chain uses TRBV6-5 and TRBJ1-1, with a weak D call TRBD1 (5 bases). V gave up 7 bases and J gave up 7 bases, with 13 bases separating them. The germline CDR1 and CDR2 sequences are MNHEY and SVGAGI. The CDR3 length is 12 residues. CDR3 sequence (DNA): TGTGCCAGCATAACGGGGGAACTTGAAGCTTTCTTT. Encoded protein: CASITGELEAFF.

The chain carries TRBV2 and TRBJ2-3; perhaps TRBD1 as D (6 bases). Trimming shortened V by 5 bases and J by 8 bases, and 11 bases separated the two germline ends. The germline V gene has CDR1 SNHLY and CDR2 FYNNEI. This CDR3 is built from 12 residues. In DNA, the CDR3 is TGTGCCAGCAGTCAGGGGTTAGGTACGCAGTATTTT. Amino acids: CASSQGLGTQYF.

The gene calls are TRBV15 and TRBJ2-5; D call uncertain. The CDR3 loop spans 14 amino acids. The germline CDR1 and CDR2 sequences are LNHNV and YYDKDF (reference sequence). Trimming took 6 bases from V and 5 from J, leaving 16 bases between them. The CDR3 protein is CATSRSKRRETQYF. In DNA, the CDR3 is TGTGCCACCAGTCGGAGTAAGCGTCGCGAGACCCAGTACTTC.

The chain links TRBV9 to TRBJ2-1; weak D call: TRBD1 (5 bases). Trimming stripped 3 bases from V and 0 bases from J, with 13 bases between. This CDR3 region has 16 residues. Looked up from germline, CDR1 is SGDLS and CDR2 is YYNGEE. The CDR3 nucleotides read TGTGCCAGCAGCGCCCTCCAAGGGGTCTCCTACAATGAGCAGTTCTTC. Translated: CASSALQGVSYNEQFF.

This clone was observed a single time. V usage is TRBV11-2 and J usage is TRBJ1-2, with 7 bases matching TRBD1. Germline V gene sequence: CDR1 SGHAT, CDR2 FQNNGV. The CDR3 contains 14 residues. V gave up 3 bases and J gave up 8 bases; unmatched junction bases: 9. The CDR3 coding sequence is TGTGCCAGCAGCTTCAACAGGGGCGGGCTCGGCTACACCTTC. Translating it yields CASSFNRGGLGYTF.

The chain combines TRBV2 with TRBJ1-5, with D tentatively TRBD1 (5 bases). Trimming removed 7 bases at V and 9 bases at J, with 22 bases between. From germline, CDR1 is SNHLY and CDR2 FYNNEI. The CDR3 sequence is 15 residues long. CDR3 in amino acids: CASTGDRSGRGPQHF. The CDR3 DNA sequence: TGTGCCAGCACGGGGGACCGATCAGGGAGGGGGCCCCAGCATTTT.

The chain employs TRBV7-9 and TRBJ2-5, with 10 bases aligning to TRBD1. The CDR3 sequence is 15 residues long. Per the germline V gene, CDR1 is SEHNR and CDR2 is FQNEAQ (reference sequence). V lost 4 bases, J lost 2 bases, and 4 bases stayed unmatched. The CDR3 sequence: CASSYWTGGQETQYF. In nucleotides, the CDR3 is TGTGCCAGCAGCTATTGGACAGGGGGACAAGAGACCCAGTACTTC.

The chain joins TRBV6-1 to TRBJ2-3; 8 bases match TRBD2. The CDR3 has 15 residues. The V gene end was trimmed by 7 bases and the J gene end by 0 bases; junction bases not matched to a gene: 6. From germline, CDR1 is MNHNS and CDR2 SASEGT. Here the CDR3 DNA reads TGTGCCAGCACCTTTAGCGGGGCTAGCACAGATACGCAGTATTTT. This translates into CASTFSGASTDTQYF.